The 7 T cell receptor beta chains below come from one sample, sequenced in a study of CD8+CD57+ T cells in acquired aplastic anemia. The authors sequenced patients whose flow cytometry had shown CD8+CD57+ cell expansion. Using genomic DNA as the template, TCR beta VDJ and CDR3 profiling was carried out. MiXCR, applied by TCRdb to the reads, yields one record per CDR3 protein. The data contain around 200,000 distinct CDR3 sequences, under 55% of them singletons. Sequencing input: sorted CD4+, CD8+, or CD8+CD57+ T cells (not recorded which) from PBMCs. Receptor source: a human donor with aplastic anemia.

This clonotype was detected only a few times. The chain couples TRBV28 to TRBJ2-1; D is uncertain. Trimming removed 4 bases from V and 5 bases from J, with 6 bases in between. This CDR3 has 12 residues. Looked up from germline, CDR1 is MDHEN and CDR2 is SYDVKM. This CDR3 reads CASSSPNNEQFF. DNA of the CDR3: TGTGCCAGCAGTTCGCCAAACAATGAGCAGTTCTTC.

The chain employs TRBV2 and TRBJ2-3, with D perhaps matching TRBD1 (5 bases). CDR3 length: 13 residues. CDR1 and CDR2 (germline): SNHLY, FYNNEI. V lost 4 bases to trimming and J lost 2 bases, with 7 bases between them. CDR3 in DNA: TGTGCCAGCAGTGGACAGCTCACAGATACGCAGTATTTT. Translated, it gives CASSGQLTDTQYF.

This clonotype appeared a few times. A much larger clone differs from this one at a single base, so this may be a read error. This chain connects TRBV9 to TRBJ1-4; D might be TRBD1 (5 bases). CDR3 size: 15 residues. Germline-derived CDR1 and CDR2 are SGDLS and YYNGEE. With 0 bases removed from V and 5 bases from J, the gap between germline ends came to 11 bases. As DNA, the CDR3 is TGTGCCAGCAGCGTAGCACGGGGGTCAAATGAAAAACTGTTTTTT. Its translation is CASSVARGSNEKLFF.

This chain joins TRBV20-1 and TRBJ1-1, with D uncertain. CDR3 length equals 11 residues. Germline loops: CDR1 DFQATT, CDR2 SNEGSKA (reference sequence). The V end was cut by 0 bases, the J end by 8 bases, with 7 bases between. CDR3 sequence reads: CSAREEVEAFF. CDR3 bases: TGCAGTGCTAGAGAGGAGGTAGAAGCTTTCTTT.

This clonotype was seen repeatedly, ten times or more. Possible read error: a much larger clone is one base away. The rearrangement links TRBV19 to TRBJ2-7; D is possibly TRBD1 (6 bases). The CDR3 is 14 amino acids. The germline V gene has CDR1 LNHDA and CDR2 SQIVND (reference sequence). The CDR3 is CASKVRGGAYEQCF. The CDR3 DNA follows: TGTGCCAGTAAGGTCCGAGGGGGTGCCTACGAGCAGTGCTTC. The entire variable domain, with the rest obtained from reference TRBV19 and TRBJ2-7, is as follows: DGGITQSPKYLFRKEGQNVTLSCEQNLNHDAMYWYRQDPGQGLRLIYYSQIVNDFQKGDIAEGYSVSREKKESFPLTVTSAQKNPTAFYLCASKVRGGAYEQCFGPGTRLTVT.

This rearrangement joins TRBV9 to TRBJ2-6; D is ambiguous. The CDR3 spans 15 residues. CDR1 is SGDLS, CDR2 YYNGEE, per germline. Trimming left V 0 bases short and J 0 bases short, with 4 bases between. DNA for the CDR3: TGTGCCAGCAGCGTAGCAGTCTCTGGGGCCAACGTCCTGACTTTC. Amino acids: CASSVAVSGANVLTF. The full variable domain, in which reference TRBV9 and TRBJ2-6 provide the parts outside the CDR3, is DSGVTQTPKHLITATGQRVTLRCSPRSGDLSVYWYQQSLDQGLQFLIQYYNGEERAKGNILERFSAQQFPDLHSELNLSSLELGDSALYFCASSVAVSGANVLTFGAGSRLTVL.

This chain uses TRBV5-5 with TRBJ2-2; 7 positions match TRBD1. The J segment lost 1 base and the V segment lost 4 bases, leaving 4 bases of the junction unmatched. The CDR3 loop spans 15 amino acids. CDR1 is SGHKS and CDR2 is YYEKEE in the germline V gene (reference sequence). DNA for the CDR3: TGTGCCAGCAGCCTCGGACAGGTGAACACCGGGGAGCTGTTTTTT. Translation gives CASSLGQVNTGELFF.